Following are 18 T cell receptor beta chains from one sample sequenced in a study of T cells in Graves' hyperthyroidism and ophthalmopathy. Amplification targeted TCR beta CDR3 regions from RNA transcripts. The TCR CDR3 first-round RT-PCR relied on the HTBI primer set. MiXCR was run by TCRdb on the multiplex PCR reads, yielding one entry per CDR3 protein. Among 250,000 to 300,000 distinct CDR3 sequences listed, roughly 15% were seen once. What was sequenced was blood. The receptors shown here come from a woman in her forties or fifties with Graves' hyperthyroidism that later progressed to Graves' ophthalmopathy.

The sample holds many counts of this clonotype. The rearrangement links TRBV9 to TRBJ2-5, with 7 bases lining up with TRBD2. There are 14 residues in the CDR3. V trimming: 2 bases; J trimming: 5 bases; junction bases outside the gene matches: 6. Germline lookup yields CDR1 SGDLS and CDR2 YYNGEE. Here the CDR3 reads CASSVGGGLETQYF. The CDR3 DNA is TGTGCCAGCAGCGTGGGGGGGGGTTTGGAGACCCAGTACTTC.

The chain joins TRBV3-1 to TRBJ1-4; D gene ambiguous. The CDR3 consists of 15 residues. The ends were cut back, 1 base at V and 3 bases at J, with 9 bases in the middle. CDR1 and CDR2 from the germline V gene are LGHDT and YNNKEL (reference sequence). CDR3 amino acids: CASSQVTGANEKLFF. Written as DNA, the CDR3 is TGTGCCAGCAGCCAAGTGACGGGTGCTAATGAAAAACTGTTTTTT.

This clonotype was found many times. The V call is TRBV28, the J call TRBJ1-1; TRBD1 matches at 9 bases. With V trimmed by 3 bases and J by 2 bases, 16 bases remained unmatched. Germline V gene data show CDR1 as MDHEN and CDR2 as SYDVKM. The CDR3 is 19 amino acids. CDR3 nucleotides: TGTGCCAGCAGTTTGCCTCCGGGACAGGGTACGAGGCGAAACACTGAAGCTTTCTTT. Its protein is CASSLPPGQGTRRNTEAFF.

At least ten counts were recorded for this clonotype. The gene calls are TRBV12-3 or TRBV12-4 and TRBJ2-1, with 7 bases fitting TRBD2. V lost 6 bases, J lost 5 bases, and 10 bases stayed unmatched. CDR3 length equals 15 residues. CDR3 amino acids: CASRVRLAGNNEQFF. CDR3 sequence (DNA): TGTGCCAGCAGGGTCCGACTAGCTGGAAACAATGAGCAGTTCTTC.

This clonotype was detected a few times. The V call is TRBV5-4, the J call TRBJ2-7, with TRBD2 identical over 8 bases. The J segment lost 4 bases and the V segment lost 4 bases, leaving 7 bases of the junction unmatched. This CDR3 spans 14 amino acids. CDR1 SGHNT and CDR2 YYREEE come from the germline V gene (reference sequence). Here the CDR3 reads CASSRSGDRYEQYF. The CDR3 DNA sequence: TGTGCCAGCAGCCGTAGCGGGGATCGTTACGAGCAGTACTTC.

This clonotype was recorded many times. The rearrangement joins TRBV12-3 or TRBV12-4 to TRBJ2-5; no clear D gene. V was trimmed by 11 bases and J by 5 bases, leaving 12 bases between them. The CDR3 consists of 11 residues. The DNA for the CDR3 is TGTGCCGTCCGGGTGGGGGAGACCCAGTACTTC. The encoded protein is CAVRVGETQYF.

This chain uses TRBV2 with TRBJ2-1; tentative D call: TRBD2 (6 bases). Trimming took off 6 bases at V and 9 bases at J, with 12 bases between the two ends. This CDR3 has 12 residues. Germline CDR1 SNHLY, CDR2 FYNNEI. The DNA of the CDR3 is TGTGCCAGCAGGCAGGGACTGGGTGAGCAGTTCTTC. It yields the protein CASRQGLGEQFF.

This clonotype was picked up many times. V and J are TRBV2 and TRBJ2-5; 7 bases align to TRBD2. The CDR3 is made up of 15 amino acids. V gave up 7 bases and J gave up 5 bases; unmatched junction bases: 13. From germline, CDR1 is SNHLY and CDR2 FYNNEI. CDR3 residues: CASKGLQIAGETQYF. The DNA for the CDR3 is TGTGCCAGCAAGGGGCTCCAAATAGCGGGCGAGACCCAGTACTTC.

V usage is TRBV20-1 and J usage is TRBJ1-5, with TRBD1 matching 7 bases. Germline lookup yields CDR1 DFQATT and CDR2 SNEGSKA (reference sequence). The CDR3 covers 13 residues. The CDR3 DNA follows: TGCAGCGCCATCGGGACAGCCAATCAGCCCCAGCATTTT. Amino acids: CSAIGTANQPQHF.

This clonotype came up many times. The chain combines TRBV12-3 or TRBV12-4 with TRBJ2-1; 7 bases are shared with TRBD1. This CDR3 has 12 residues. Losses at the gene ends were 5 bases for V and 12 bases for J; bases not matched to a gene: 7. CDR3 sequence (DNA): TGTGCCAGCAGTCTGCGACAGGGCTGGCAGTTCTTC. Translated: CASSLRQGWQFF.

Many counts were recorded for this clonotype. The gene calls are TRBV9 and TRBJ2-1; no definite D call. V was clipped by 1 base and J by 8 bases, with 4 bases between them. The CDR3 has 11 amino acids. Germline V gives CDR1 SGDLS, CDR2 YYNGEE. The CDR3 is CASSVQDEQFF. The CDR3 DNA sequence: TGTGCCAGCAGCGTACAGGATGAGCAGTTCTTC.

In this sample, this clonotype turned up many times. This rearrangement joins TRBV28 to TRBJ2-1, with a possible D match to TRBD2 (5 bases). The germline V and J ends were trimmed by 2 bases and 5 bases, with 16 bases remaining between them. CDR3 size: 16 residues. The germline V gene has CDR1 MDHEN and CDR2 SYDVKM. CDR3: CASSLRSWRGNNEQFF. Written as DNA, the CDR3 is TGTGCCAGCAGTTTACGCTCCTGGCGAGGGAACAATGAGCAGTTCTTC.

This chain links TRBV4-1 with TRBJ2-5, with 9 bases fitting TRBD2. The CDR3 loop spans 19 amino acids. Germline V gene lookup returns CDR1 MGHRA and CDR2 YSYEKL. V dropped 1 base and J dropped 3; count of bases not matched to a gene: 15. The CDR3 region is CASSQAWEAGGPEKETQYF. The CDR3 DNA sequence: TGCGCCAGCAGCCAAGCCTGGGAAGCGGGAGGTCCAGAAAAAGAGACCCAGTACTTC.

There are a few counts of this clonotype. This clone may be a read error of a much larger clone one base away. The chain employs TRBV11-2 and TRBJ2-3; D is possibly TRBD1 (5 bases). The length of the CDR3 is 14 residues. V shed 5 bases and J shed 3 bases, with 12 bases lying between them. Per germline, CDR1 SGHAT and CDR2 FQNNGV. CDR3 coding DNA: TGTGCCAGCAGCCCTGGGGCTGAAACAGATACGCAGTATTTT. Its translation: CASSPGAETDTQYF.

At least ten counts were recorded for this clonotype. The V gene is TRBV20-1, the J gene TRBJ2-3, with 8 bases matching TRBD2. The CDR3 totals 16 residues. V trimming: 0 bases; J trimming: 6 bases; junction bases outside the gene matches: 11. Germline CDR1 DFQATT, CDR2 SNEGSKA (reference sequence). The CDR3 reads CSARDRVGTSLDTQYF. CDR3 sequence (DNA): TGCAGTGCTAGAGATAGGGTAGGGACTAGTCTCGATACGCAGTATTTT.

The J gene is TRBJ2-5, the V gene TRBV18, with TRBD2 as a possible D gene (6 bases). Germline-derived CDR1 and CDR2 are KGHSH and LQKENI. The CDR3 length is 15 residues. Between the trimmed V and J ends, which lost 4 bases and 4 bases, there was a span of 16 bases. CDR3 loop: CASSRRDGGAETQYF. The CDR3 DNA is TGTGCCAGCTCACGAAGGGATGGAGGGGCAGAGACCCAGTACTTC.

The chain is built from TRBV20-1 and TRBJ2-3; 7 positions match TRBD2. This CDR3 is 14 amino acids long. From germline, CDR1 is DFQATT and CDR2 SNEGSKA (reference sequence). V shed 6 bases and J 2 bases; nucleotides not matched to a gene: 8. This CDR3 is CSAPPGGNTDTQYF. The CDR3 nucleotides are TGCAGTGCCCCCCCGGGGGGAAACACAGATACGCAGTATTTT.

There are many counts of this clonotype. V is TRBV6-1 and J is TRBJ2-3; D remains ambiguous. This CDR3 contains 12 residues. The V end was cut by 3 bases, the J end by 5 bases, with 6 bases between. The germline V gene encodes CDR1 MNHNS and CDR2 SASEGT. The CDR3 DNA is TGTGCCAGCAGTGATGGGATAGATACGCAGTATTTT. It yields the protein CASSDGIDTQYF.